This TCR beta chain came from a study of cytomegalovirus exposure and HLA in healthy donors. Points from the study as a whole: Many donors carried some public TCRs, although rarity characterized most TCR sequences. The classifier reportedly diagnosed cytomegalovirus status with high specificity and sensitivity. One later analysis, an examination of the approximately 120 validation repertoires, found that first-cohort TCR clusters tended to co-occur in them.

Using immunoSEQ multiplex PCR, the repertoire was profiled, and TCRdb retains in-frame clones only, with some absent. The sample includes 150,000 to 200,000 clones, roughly 88% of them seen just once. Per germline, CDR1 MGHRA and CDR2 YSYEKL. CDR3 length: 16 amino acids. With 5 bases clipped from V and 6 bases from J, the junction kept 9 bases outside the gene matches. Turning to this clone: Its antigen is as yet unknown.

This TCR was recovered from a woman younger than 30 in good health and CMV-seronegative. This sequence joins TRBV4-1 and TRBJ2-2; 10 nucleotides line up with TRBD2. The specimen was PBMCs. The CDR3 region has the DNA TGCGCCAGCAGCGAAGCGGGAGGGCTATTTTCCGGGGAGCTGTTTTTT. Amino acids: CASSEAGGLFSGELFF.